This record concerns one T cell receptor (beta chain) sequence. This sample stems from a study of blood T cell repertoires in COVID-19. Method: immunoSEQ multiplex PCR; TCRdb's copy keeps in-frame clones and lacks some. The sample shows some 150,000 clones, just under 85% of them seen only once. CDR3 length: 15 residues. J gave up 7 bases and V 6 bases, and 13 bases lay outside the gene matches. Germline lookup yields CDR1 MDHEN and CDR2 SYDVKM. The sequence was collected from a woman in her sixties with acute or convalescent COVID-19. The source material was peripheral blood. This chain joins TRBV28 and TRBJ1-1, with 8 bases matching TRBD1. CDR3 DNA sequence: TGTGCCAGCAGCTCCCCGGGACAGGTAGGGGTTGAAGCTTTCTTT. Translation gives CASSSPGQVGVEAFF.